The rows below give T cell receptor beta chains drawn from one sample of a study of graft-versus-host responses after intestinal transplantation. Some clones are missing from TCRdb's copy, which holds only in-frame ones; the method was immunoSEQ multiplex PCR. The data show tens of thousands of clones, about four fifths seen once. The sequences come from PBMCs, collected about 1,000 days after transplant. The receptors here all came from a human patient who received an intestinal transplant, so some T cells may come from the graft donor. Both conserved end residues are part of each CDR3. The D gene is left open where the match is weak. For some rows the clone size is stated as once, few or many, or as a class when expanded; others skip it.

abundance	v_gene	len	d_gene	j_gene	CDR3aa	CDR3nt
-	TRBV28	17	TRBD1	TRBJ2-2	CASSLWPRDRVPGELFF	TGTGCCAGCAGTTTATGGCCACGGGACAGGGTCCCCGGGGAGCTGTTTTTT
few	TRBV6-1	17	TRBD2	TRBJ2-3	CASSAPQSSGVEDTQYF	TGTGCCAGCAGTGCCCCACAGTCTAGCGGGGTTGAAGATACGCAGTATTTT
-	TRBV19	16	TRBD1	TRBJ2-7	CASTKAGTDNSYEQYF	TGTGCCAGTACCAAGGCCGGGACAGATAACTCCTACGAGCAGTACTTC
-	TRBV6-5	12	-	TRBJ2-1	CASKGVLNEQFF	TGTGCCAGCAAAGGGGTACTCAATGAGCAGTTCTTC
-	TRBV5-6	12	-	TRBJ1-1	CASSLGYTEAFF	TGTGCCAGCAGCTTGGGATACACTGAAGCTTTCTTT
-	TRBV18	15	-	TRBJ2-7	CASSPPGQITYEQYF	TGTGCCAGCTCACCACCAGGACAGATAACCTACGAGCAGTACTTC
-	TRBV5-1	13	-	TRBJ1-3	CASSRSTGNTIYF	TGCGCCAGCAGCAGAAGCACCGGAAACACCATATATTTT
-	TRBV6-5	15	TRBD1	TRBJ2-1	CASSLTGVGHNEQFF	TGTGCCAGCAGCTTGACAGGGGTGGGGCACAATGAGCAGTTCTTC
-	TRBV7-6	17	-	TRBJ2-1	CASSPLYVAVIYNEQFF	TGTGCCAGCAGCCCTCTTTATGTAGCGGTAATCTACAATGAGCAGTTCTTC
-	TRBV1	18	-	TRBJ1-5	CTSSQDETTGRYNQPQHF	TGCACCAGCAGCCAAGACGAAACTACAGGGCGATACAATCAGCCCCAGCATTTT
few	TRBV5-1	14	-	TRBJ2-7	CASSFMDPSYEQYF	TGCGCCAGCAGCTTCATGGACCCCTCCTACGAGCAGTACTTC
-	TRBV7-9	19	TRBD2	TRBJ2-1	CASSLQGLEGGSSYNEQFF	TGTGCCAGCAGCTTACAGGGACTAGAGGGGGGAAGCTCCTACAATGAGCAGTTCTTC
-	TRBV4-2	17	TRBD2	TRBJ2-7	CASSQDPPLAGLYEQYF	TGTGCCAGCAGCCAAGATCCCCCCCTAGCGGGGCTCTACGAGCAGTACTTC
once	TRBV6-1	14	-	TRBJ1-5	CASSFGRADQPQHF	TGTGCCAGCAGTTTTGGCAGGGCAGATCAGCCCCAGCATTTT
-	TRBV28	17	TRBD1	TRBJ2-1	CASSSQGVVARYNEQFF	TGTGCCAGCAGTTCACAGGGGGTCGTTGCCCGTTACAATGAGCAGTTCTTC
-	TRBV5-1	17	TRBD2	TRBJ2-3	CASSLLAGGGSTDTQYF	TGCGCCAGCAGCTTGCTAGCGGGGGGAGGGAGCACAGATACGCAGTATTTT
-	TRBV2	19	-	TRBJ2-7	CASSEALHGAGAGKYEQYF	TGTGCCAGCAGTGAAGCGCTTCATGGGGCGGGGGCAGGGAAGTACGAGCAGTACTTC
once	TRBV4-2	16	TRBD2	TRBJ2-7	CASSPGNSGRAYEQHF	TGTGCCAGCAGCCCAGGAAATAGCGGGAGGGCCTACGAGCAGCACTTC
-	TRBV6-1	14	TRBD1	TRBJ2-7	CAARPGQISYEQYF	TGTGCCGCGCGACCGGGACAGATCTCCTACGAGCAGTACTTC
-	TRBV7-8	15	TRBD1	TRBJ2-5	CASSSGQGMGETQYF	TGTGCCAGCAGTTCAGGACAGGGAATGGGGGAGACCCAGTACTTC
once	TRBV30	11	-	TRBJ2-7	CAWSVAPEQYF	TGTGCCTGGAGTGTCGCCCCCGAGCAGTACTTC
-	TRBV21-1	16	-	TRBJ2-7	CASSSMTGTANHEQYF	TGTGCCAGCAGCTCTATGACCGGGACCGCCAACCACGAGCAGTACTTC
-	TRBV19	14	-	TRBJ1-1	CASSSGLQNTEAFF	TGTGCCAGTAGTTCGGGGCTGCAGAACACTGAAGCTTTCTTT
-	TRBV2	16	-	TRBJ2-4	CASSSVGDAIKNIQYF	TGTGCCAGCAGTTCGGTAGGGGACGCGATCAAAAACATTCAGTACTTC
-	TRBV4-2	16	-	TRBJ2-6	CASSQDTGSGANVLTF	TGTGCCAGCAGCCAAGATACAGGCTCTGGGGCCAACGTCCTGACTTTC
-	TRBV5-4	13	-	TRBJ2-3	CASSGGFTDTQYF	TGTGCCAGCAGTGGGGGGTTCACAGATACGCAGTATTTT
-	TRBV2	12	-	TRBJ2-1	CASSQSYNEQFF	TGTGCCAGCAGTCAATCTTACAATGAGCAGTTCTTC
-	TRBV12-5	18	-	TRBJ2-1	CASGLVGSDGGPYNEQFF	TGTGCTAGTGGTTTGGTAGGGAGCGACGGGGGCCCCTACAATGAGCAGTTCTTC
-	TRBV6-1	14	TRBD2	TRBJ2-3	CASKASGMADTQYF	TGTGCCAGCAAAGCTAGCGGGATGGCAGATACGCAGTATTTT
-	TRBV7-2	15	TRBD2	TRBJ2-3	CASSPMAGVGDTQYF	TGTGCCAGCAGCCCAATGGCGGGAGTAGGAGATACGCAGTATTTT
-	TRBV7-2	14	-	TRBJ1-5	CASSPDGGAQPQHF	TGTGCCAGCAGCCCCGACGGGGGGGCTCAGCCCCAGCATTTT
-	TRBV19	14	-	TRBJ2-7	CASSSDSASYEQYF	TGTGCCAGTAGTTCTGACAGCGCATCCTACGAGCAGTACTTC
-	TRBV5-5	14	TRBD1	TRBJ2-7	CASSLTDRAYEQYF	TGTGCCAGCAGCCTAACGGACAGGGCCTACGAGCAGTACTTC
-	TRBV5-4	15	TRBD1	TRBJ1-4	CASSVRDRFNEKLFF	TGTGCCAGCAGCGTCCGGGACAGGTTTAATGAAAAACTGTTTTTT
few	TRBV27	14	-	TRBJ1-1	CASSFAGMGTEAFF	TGTGCCAGCAGTTTTGCGGGGATGGGAACTGAAGCTTTCTTT
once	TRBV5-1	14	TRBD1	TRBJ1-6	CASSSGQGGSPLHF	TGCGCCAGCAGCTCCGGACAGGGAGGGTCACCCCTCCACTTT
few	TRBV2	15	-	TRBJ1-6	CASSEDWGPGSPLHF	TGTGCCAGCAGTGAGGATTGGGGCCCTGGTTCACCCCTCCACTTT
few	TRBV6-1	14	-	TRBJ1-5	CASSEASGSQPQHF	TGTGCCAGCAGTGAAGCTTCGGGGAGTCAGCCCCAGCATTTT
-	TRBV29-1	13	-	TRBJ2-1	CSVLPGTRNEQFF	TGCAGCGTCCTACCAGGGACTCGTAATGAGCAGTTCTTC
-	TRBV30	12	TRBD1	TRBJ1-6	CAWGQGNSPLHF	TGTGCCTGGGGACAGGGGAATTCACCCCTCCACTTT